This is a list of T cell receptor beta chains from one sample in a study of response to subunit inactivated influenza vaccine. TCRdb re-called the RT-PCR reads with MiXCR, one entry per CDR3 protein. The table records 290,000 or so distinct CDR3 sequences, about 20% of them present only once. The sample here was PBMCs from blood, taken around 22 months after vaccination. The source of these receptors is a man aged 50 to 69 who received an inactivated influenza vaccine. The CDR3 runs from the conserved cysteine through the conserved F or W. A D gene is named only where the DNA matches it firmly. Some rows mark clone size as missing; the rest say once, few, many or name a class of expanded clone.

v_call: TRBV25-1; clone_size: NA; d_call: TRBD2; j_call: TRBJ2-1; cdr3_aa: CASSESSGEQFF; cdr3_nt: TGTGCCAGCAGTGAATCTAGCGGAGAGCAGTTCTTC
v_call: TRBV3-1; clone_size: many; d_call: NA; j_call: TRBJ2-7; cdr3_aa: CASSQDYEQYF; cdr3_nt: TGTGCCAGCAGCCAAGACTACGAGCAGTACTTC
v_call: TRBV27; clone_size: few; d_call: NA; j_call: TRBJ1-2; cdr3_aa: CASSSLAQLRNYGYTF; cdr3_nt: TGTGCCAGCAGTTCCCTAGCACAGCTTCGTAACTATGGCTACACCTTC
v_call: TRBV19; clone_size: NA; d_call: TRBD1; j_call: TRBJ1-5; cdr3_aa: CASSPTGGGTGPQHF; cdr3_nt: TGTGCCAGTAGCCCCACAGGGGGCGGAACGGGGCCCCAGCATTTT
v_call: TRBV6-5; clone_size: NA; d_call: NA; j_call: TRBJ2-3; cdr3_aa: CASSYRAGTDTQYF; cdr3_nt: TGTGCCAGCAGTTACAGGGCGGGCACAGATACGCAGTATTTT
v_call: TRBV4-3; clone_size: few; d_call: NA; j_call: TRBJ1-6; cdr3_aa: CASSQEMAGHSPLHF; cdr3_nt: TGCGCCAGCAGCCAAGAGATGGCAGGGCATTCACCCCTCCACTTT
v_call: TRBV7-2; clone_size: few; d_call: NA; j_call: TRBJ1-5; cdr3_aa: CASSLKGGRQPQHF; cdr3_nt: TGTGCCAGCAGCTTAAAGGGAGGACGTCAGCCCCAGCATTTT
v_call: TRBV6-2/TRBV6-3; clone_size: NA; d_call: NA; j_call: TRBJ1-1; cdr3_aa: CASVYIPGFAEAFF; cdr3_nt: TGTGCCAGCGTATATATCCCAGGGTTCGCTGAAGCTTTCTTT
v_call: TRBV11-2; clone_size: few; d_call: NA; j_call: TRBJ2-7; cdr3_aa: CASRVHPSAGRRFYEQYF; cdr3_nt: TGTGCCAGCAGAGTTCATCCGTCGGCGGGGAGGCGATTTTACGAGCAGTACTTC
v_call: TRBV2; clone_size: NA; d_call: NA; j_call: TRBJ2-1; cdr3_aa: CASSGGAYNEQFF; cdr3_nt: TGTGCCAGCAGTGGCGGGGCCTACAATGAGCAGTTCTTC
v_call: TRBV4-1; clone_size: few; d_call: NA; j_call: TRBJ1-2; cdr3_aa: CASSQAAFRGSYGYTF; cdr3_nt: TGCGCCAGCAGCCAAGCCGCTTTCAGGGGTTCGTATGGCTACACCTTC
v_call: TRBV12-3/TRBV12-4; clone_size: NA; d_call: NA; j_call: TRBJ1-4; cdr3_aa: CASSKTRVALSEKLFF; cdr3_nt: TGTGCCAGCAGTAAGACAAGGGTTGCGCTTAGTGAAAAACTGTTTTTT
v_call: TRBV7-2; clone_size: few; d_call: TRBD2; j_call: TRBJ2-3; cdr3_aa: CASRKGTSSADTQYF; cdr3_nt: TGTGCCAGCAGAAAAGGGACTAGCTCTGCAGATACGCAGTATTTT
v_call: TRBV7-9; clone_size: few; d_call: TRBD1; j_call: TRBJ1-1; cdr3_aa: CASSPTGGHTEAFF; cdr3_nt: TGTGCCAGCAGCCCGACAGGGGGGCACACTGAAGCTTTCTTT
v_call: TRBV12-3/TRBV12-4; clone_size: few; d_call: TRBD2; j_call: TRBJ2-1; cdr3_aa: CASSPRLASNEQFF; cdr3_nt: TGTGCCAGCAGTCCTCGACTAGCATCCAATGAGCAGTTCTTC
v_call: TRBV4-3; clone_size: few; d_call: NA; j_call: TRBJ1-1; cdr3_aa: CASSQEWVTNTEAFF; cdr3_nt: TGCGCCAGCAGCCAAGAGTGGGTTACGAACACTGAAGCTTTCTTT
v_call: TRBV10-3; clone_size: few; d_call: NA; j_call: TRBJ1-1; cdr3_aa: CAISRLIVNTEAFF; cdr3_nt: TGTGCCATCAGCCGGCTAATTGTGAACACTGAAGCTTTCTTT
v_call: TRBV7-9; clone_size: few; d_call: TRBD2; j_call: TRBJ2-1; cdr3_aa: CASSLALAEYNEQFF; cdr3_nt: TGTGCCAGCAGCTTAGCCCTAGCGGAGTACAATGAGCAGTTCTTC
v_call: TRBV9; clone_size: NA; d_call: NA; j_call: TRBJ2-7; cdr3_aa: CASSVGPGISYEQYF; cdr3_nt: TGTGCCAGCAGCGTAGGGCCAGGGATCTCCTACGAGCAGTACTTC
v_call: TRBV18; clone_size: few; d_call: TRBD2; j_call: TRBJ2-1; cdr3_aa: CASSPPGGGPHNEQFF; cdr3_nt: TGTGCCAGCTCACCACCGGGCGGGGGGCCCCACAATGAGCAGTTCTTC
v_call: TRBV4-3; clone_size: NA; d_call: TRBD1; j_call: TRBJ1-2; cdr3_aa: CASSQARDSYGYTF; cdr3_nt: TGCGCCAGCAGCCAAGCCCGGGACAGCTATGGCTACACCTTC
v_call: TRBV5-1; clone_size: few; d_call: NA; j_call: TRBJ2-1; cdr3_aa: CASSWTVTEQFF; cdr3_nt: TGCGCCAGCAGCTGGACGGTCACAGAGCAGTTCTTC
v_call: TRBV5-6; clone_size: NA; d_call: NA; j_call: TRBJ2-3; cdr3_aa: CASSLRGIGTDTQYF; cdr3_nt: TGTGCCAGCAGCCTTCGGGGAATCGGCACAGATACGCAGTATTTT
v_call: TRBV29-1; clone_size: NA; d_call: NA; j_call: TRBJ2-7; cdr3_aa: CSVETSYEQYF; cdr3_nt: TGCAGCGTTGAAACCAGCTACGAGCAGTACTTC
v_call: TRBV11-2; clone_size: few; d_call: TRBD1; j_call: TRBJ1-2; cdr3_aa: CASSLSGGGGYGYTF; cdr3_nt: TGTGCCAGCAGCTTATCAGGAGGGGGCGGCTATGGCTACACCTTC
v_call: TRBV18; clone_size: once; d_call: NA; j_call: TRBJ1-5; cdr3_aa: CASSPAASNQPQHF; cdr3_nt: TGTGCCAGCTCACCGGCAGCTAGCAATCAGCCCCAGCATTTT
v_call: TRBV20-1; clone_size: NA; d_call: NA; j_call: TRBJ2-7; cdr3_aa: CSASSLEGAPYEQYF; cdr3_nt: TGCAGTGCTAGCTCACTGGAGGGTGCGCCCTACGAGCAGTACTTC
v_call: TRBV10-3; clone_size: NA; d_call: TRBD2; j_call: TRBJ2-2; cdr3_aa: CAISVAGTGELFF; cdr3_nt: TGTGCCATCAGTGTAGCGGGCACCGGGGAGCTGTTTTTT
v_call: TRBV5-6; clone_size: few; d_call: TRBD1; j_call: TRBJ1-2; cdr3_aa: CASSDNTGDNYGYTF; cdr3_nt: TGTGCCAGCAGCGATAATACAGGGGATAACTATGGCTACACCTTC
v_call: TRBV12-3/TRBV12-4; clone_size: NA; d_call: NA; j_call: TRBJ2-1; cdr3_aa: CASSLTRQERNEQFF; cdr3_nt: TGTGCCAGCAGTTTGACGCGACAGGAGAGAAATGAGCAGTTCTTC
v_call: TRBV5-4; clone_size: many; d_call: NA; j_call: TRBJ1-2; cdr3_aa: CASSLPPAVLYGYTF; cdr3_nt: TGTGCCAGCAGCTTGCCCCCGGCCGTGCTCTATGGCTACACCTTC
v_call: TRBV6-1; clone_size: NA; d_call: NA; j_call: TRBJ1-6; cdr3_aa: CASSDQPQGGNSPLHF; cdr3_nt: TGTGCCAGCAGTGACCAACCCCAAGGGGGGAATTCACCCCTCCACTTT
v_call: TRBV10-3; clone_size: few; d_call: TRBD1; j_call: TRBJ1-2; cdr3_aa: CATLQLQGVYGYTF; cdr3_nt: TGTGCCACGTTACAACTACAGGGGGTCTATGGCTACACCTTC
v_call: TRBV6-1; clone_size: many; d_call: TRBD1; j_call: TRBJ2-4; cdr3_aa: CASSLGQGYIQYF; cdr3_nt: TGTGCCAGCAGCTTGGGACAGGGGTACATTCAGTACTTC
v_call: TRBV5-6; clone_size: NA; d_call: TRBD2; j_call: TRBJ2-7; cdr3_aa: CASSLVHGGGYEQYF; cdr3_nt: TGTGCCAGCAGCTTGGTTCATGGGGGGGGGTACGAGCAGTACTTC
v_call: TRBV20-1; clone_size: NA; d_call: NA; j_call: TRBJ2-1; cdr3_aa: CSAILNFGPSSYNEQFF; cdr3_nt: TGCAGTGCTATCCTTAACTTTGGGCCATCCTCCTACAATGAGCAGTTCTTC
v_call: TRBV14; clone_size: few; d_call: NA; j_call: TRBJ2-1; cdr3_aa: CASSQDLGVNEQFF; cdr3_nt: TGTGCCAGCAGCCAAGATTTAGGGGTCAATGAGCAGTTCTTC
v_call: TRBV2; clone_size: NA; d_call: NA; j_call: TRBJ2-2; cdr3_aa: CASRSGALLAGELFF; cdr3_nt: TGTGCCAGCAGGTCAGGGGCTCTTTTGGCCGGGGAGCTGTTTTTT
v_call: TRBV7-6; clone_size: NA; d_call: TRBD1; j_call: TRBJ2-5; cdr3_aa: CASSLGGTDYQETQYF; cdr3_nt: TGTGCCAGCAGCTTAGGGGGGACAGATTACCAAGAGACCCAGTACTTC
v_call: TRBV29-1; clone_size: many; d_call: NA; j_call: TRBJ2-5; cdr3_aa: CSVDGPLQTQYF; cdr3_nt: TGCAGCGTTGATGGGCCTCTCCAGACCCAGTACTTC
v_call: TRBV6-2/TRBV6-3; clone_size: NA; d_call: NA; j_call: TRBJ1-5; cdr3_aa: CASTNPPGPQPQHF; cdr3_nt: TGTGCCAGCACCAATCCCCCGGGCCCCCAGCCCCAGCATTTT